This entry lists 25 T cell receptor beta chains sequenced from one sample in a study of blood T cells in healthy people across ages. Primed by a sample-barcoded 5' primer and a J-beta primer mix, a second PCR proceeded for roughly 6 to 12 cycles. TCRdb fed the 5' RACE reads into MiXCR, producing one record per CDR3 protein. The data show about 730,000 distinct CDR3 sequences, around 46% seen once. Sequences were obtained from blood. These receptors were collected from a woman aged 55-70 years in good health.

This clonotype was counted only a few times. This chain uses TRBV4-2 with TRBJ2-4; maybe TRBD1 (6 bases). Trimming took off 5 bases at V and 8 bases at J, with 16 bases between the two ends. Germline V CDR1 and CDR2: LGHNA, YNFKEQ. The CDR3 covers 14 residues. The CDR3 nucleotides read TGTGCCAGCAGCGGGGGCCTATTCGGGGACATTCAGTACTTC. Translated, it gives CASSGGLFGDIQYF.

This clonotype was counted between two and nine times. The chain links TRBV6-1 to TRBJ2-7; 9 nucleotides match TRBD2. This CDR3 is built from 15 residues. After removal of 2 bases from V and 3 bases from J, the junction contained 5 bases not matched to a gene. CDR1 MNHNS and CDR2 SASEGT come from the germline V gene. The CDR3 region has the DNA TGTGCCAGCAGTGAAATAGCGACTAGCGGCTACGAGCAGTACTTC. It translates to CASSEIATSGYEQYF.

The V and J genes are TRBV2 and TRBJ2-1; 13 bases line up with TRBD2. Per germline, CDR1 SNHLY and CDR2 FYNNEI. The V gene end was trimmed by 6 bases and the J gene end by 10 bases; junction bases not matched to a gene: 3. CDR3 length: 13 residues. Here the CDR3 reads CASRAGLAGEQFF. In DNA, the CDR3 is TGTGCCAGCAGAGCGGGACTAGCGGGAGAGCAGTTCTTC.

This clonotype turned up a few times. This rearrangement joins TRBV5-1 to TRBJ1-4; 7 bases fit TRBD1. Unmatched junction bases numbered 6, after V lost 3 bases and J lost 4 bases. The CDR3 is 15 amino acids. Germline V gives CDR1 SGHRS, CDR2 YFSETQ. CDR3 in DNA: TGCGCCAGCAGCTCGGGGGACAGCAGTAATGAAAAACTGTTTTTT. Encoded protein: CASSSGDSSNEKLFF.

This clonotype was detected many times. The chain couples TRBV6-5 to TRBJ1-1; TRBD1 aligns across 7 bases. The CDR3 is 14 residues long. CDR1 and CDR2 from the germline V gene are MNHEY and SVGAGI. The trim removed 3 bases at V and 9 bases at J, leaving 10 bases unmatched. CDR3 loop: CASSYGYRGTQAFF. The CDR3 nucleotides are TGTGCCAGCAGTTATGGGTACAGGGGAACCCAAGCTTTCTTT.

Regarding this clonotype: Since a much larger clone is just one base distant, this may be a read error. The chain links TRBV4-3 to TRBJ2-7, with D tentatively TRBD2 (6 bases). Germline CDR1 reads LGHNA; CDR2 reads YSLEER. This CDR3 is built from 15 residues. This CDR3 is CASSQDKGLSYGQYF. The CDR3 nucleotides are TGCGCCAGCAGCCAAGATAAGGGACTCTCCTACGGGCAGTACTTC.

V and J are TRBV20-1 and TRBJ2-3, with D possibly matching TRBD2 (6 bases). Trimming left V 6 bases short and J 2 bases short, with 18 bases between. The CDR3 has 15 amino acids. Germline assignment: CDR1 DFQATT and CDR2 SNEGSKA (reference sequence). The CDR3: CSAAEGSGFTDTQYF. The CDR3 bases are TGCAGTGCCGCCGAGGGTAGCGGATTCACAGATACGCAGTATTTT.

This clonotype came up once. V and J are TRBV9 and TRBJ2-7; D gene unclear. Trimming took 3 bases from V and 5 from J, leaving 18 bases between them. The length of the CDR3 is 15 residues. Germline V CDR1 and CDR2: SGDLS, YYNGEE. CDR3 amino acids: CASSASLNQRNEQYF. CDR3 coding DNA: TGTGCCAGCAGCGCGAGCCTAAACCAAAGGAACGAGCAGTACTTC.

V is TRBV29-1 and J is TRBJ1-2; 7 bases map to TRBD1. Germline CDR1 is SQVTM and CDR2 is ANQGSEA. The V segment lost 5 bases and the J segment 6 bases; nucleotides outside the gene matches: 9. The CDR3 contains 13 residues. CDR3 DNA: TGCAGCGTTAACCGACAGGGAGGTAATGGCTACACCTTC. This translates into CSVNRQGGNGYTF.

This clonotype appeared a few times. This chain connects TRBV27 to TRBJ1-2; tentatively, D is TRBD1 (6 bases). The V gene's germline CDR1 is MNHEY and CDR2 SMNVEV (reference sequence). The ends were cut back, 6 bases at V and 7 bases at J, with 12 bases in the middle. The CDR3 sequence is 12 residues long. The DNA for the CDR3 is TGTGCCAGCAGCCCCAGGGGCCGTGGCTACACCTTC. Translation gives CASSPRGRGYTF.

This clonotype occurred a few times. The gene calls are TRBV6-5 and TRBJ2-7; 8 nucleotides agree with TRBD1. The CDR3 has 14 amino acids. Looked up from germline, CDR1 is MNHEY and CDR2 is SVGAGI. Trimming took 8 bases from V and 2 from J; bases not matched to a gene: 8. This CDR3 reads CASADRGVPYEQYF. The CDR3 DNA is TGTGCCAGCGCCGACAGGGGCGTTCCCTACGAGCAGTACTTC.

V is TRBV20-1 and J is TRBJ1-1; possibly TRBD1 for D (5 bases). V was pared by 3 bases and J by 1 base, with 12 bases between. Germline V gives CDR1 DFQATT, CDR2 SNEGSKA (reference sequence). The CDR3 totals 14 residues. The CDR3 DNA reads TGCAGTGCTAGCACCCGGGGCCCGAACACTGAAGCTTTCTTT. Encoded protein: CSASTRGPNTEAFF.

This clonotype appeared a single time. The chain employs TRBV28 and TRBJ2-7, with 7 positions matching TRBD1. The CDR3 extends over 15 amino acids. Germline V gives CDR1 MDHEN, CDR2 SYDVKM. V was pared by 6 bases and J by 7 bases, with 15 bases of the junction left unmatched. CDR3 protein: CASSPGTAGSLEQYF. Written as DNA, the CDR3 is TGTGCCAGCAGCCCGGGGACAGCCGGGTCCTTGGAGCAGTACTTC.

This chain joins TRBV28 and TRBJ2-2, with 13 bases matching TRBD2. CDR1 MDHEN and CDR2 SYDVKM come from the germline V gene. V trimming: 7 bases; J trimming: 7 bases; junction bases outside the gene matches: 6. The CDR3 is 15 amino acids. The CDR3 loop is CASTPGLAGVGELFF. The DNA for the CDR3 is TGTGCCAGCACCCCTGGACTAGCGGGAGTCGGGGAGCTGTTTTTT. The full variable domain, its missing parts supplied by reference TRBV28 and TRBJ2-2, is DVKVTQSSRYLVKRTGEKVFLECVQDMDHENMFWYRQDPGLGLRLIYFSYDVKMKEKGDIPEGYSVSREKKERFSLILESASTNQTSMYLCASTPGLAGVGELFFGEGSRLTVL.

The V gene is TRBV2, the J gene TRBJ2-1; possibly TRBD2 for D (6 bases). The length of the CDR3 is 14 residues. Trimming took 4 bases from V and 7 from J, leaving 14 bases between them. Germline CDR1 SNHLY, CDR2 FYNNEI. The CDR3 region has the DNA TGTGCCAGCAGTGTCGGCGGGGAAAGGAATGAGCAGTTCTTC. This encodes CASSVGGERNEQFF. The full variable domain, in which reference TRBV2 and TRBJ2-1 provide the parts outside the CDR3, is EPEVTQTPSHQVTQMGQEVILRCVPISNHLYFYWYRQILGQKVEFLVSFYNNEISEKSEIFDDQFSVERPDGSNFTLKIRSTKLEDSAMYFCASSVGGERNEQFFGPGTRLTVL.

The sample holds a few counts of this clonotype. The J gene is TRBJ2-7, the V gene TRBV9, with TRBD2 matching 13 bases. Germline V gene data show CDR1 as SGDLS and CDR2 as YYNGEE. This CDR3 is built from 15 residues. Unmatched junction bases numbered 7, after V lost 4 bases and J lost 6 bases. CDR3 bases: TGTGCCAGCAGCCCCGGACTAGCGGGAGCAGCCGAGCAGTACTTC. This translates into CASSPGLAGAAEQYF.

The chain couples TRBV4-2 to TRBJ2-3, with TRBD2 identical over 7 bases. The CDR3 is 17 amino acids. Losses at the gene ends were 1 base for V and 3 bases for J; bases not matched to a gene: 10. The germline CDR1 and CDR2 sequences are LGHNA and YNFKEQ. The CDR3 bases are TGTGCCAGCAGCCAAGGGGATATGGGGGGGAATACAGATACGCAGTATTTT. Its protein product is CASSQGDMGGNTDTQYF.

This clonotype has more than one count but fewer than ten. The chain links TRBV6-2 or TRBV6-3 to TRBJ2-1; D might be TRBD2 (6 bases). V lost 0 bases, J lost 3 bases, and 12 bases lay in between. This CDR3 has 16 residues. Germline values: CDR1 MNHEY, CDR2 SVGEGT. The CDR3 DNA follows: TGTGCCAGCAGTTACTCCGGCGGGGCCGACTACAATGAGCAGTTCTTC. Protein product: CASSYSGGADYNEQFF.

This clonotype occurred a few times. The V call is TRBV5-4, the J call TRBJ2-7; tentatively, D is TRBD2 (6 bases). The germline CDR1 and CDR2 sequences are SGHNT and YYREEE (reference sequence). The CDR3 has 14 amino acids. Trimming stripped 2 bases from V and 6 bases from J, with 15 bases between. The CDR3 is CASSFTSPSGEQYF. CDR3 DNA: TGTGCCAGCAGCTTTACTAGCCCGAGTGGCGAGCAGTACTTC.

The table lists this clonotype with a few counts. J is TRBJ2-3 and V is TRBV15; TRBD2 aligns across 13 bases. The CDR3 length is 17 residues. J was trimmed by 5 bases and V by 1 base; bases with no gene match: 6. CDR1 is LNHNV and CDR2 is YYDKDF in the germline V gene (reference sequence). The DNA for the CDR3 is TGTGCCACCAGCAGAGCAGGACTAGCGGGAGATAAAGATACGCAGTATTTT. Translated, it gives CATSRAGLAGDKDTQYF.

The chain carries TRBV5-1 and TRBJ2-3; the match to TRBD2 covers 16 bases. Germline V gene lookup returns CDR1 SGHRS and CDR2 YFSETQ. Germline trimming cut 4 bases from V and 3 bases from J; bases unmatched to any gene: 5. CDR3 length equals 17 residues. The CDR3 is CASSGTSGGAETDTQYF. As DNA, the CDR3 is TGCGCCAGCAGCGGGACTAGCGGGGGGGCCGAGACAGATACGCAGTATTTT.

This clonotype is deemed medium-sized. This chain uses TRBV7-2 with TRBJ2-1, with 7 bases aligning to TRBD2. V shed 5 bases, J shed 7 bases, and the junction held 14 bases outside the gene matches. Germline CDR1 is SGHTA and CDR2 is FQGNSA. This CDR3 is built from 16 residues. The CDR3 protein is CASSPASGTRVNEQFF. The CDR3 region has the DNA TGTGCCAGCAGCCCCGCTAGCGGAACCAGGGTAAATGAGCAGTTCTTC.

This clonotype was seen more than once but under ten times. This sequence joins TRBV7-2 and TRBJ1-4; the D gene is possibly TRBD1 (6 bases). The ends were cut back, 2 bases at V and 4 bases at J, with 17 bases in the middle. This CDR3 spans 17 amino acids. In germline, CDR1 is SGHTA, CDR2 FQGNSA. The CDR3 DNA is TGTGCCAGCAGCTTACAAGGCCGGACAGATCATAATGAAAAACTGTTTTTT. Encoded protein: CASSLQGRTDHNEKLFF.

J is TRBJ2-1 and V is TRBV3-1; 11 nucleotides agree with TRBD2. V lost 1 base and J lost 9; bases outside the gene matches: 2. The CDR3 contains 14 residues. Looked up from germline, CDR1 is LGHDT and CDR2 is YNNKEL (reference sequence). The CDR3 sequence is CASSQVGTSGEQFF. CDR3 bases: TGTGCCAGCAGCCAAGTCGGGACTAGCGGTGAGCAGTTCTTC.

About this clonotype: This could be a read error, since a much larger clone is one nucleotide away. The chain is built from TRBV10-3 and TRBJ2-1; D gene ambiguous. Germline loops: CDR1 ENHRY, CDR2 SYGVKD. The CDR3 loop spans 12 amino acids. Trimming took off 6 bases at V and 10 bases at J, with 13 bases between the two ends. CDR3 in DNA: TGTGCCATCAGCGCTCCTGCCAGGGAGCAGTTCTTC. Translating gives CAISAPAREQFF.